These T cell receptor beta chains were read from a single sample in a study of control samples from healthy donors and cancer patients. The protocol was immunoSEQ multiplex PCR, while the TCRdb copy is restricted to in-frame clones and leaves out a portion. The sample lists hundreds of thousands of clones; 80% to 95% were seen once. The sequencing input was PBMCs. These receptors all come from a man aged 35 to 55 with head and neck cancer. Each CDR3 is given with its conserved first and last residue. The order of the fields is V gene, clone size, CDR3 protein. Some rows mark clone size as missing; the rest say once, few, many or name a class of expanded clone.

TRBV9	.	CASSVEGGPPYEQYF
TRBV29-1	.	CRGPRAVTPSVYEKLFF
TRBV18	once	CASSPPTGTGLTYTF
TRBV7-8	once	CASSLEAPTSVYEQYF
TRBV6-1	.	CASSERGNEQFF
TRBV6-5	.	CASSYSSGAGDGYTF
TRBV2	.	CASRSEYQPQHF
TRBV5-1	.	CASSLGQSNQPQHF
TRBV11-2	.	CASSFSPVTNVLTF
TRBV28	.	CASSSRRTGGSQETQYF
TRBV6-4	.	CASINRDRSEKLFF
TRBV6-2/TRBV6-3	.	CASSYPGTQYGYTF
TRBV7-2	.	CASRPGGSNTEAFF
TRBV9	.	CASSVAGGTGGNTIYF
TRBV2	.	CASRGYSNQPQHF
TRBV6-6	.	CASRTPERNQPQHF
TRBV28	.	CATNRGDTEAFF
TRBV13	.	CASSLVLAGGTGELFF
TRBV28	.	CASATSQGTLSGNTIYF
TRBV12-3/TRBV12-4	.	CASSLVLDQPQHF
TRBV6-4	.	CASSDSTGGRTDTQYF
TRBV29-1	.	CSVVSGGREQYF
TRBV4-2	.	CASSHGGQAASTDTQYF
TRBV19	.	CASSIVPGTLYGYTF
TRBV5-6	.	CASSLVWVQGASIEQYF
TRBV11-2	few	CASSLSSPEQYF
TRBV6-5	few	CASRTDRDDTEAFF
TRBV18	.	CASSPRLARDTEAFF